The sample holds a few counts of the clone carrying this TCR beta chain. Its antigen is unidentified. Among the exclusions were patients with other autoimmune diseases, uncontrolled infections, pregnancy or lactation. Trimming removed 0 bases from V and 2 bases from J, with 12 bases in between. The CDR3 totals 15 residues. In germline, CDR1 is SGHDT, CDR2 YYEEEE. Amplification targeted the TCR beta CDR3 regions, with RNA transcripts as the source material. Second-round multiplex PCR came after a first-round RT-PCR that employed HTBI primers. TCRdb re-called the multiplex PCR reads through MiXCR, storing one row per CDR3 protein. The repertoire has about 600,000 distinct CDR3 sequences, under 45% of them found once; the top ten carry approximately 4.1%. The data were obtained in a study of Graves' ophthalmopathy and Graves' hyperthyroidism. Study outcomes and limitations: In blood, most expanded thyroid clonotypes above 0.001 frequency were also detected. Using 13 signatures, a model distinguished ophthalmopathy from stable hyperthyroidism, reaching around 85% sensitivity and 81.08% specificity.

Sequencing used peripheral blood or thyroid tissue (not recorded which). This clonotype originated in an adult man with Graves' hyperthyroidism. The V call is TRBV5-6, the J call TRBJ2-7; a weak D match, TRBD1 (5 bases). This chain's CDR3 is CASSLVGQPAYEQYF. CDR3 nucleotide sequence: TGTGCCAGCAGCTTGGTGGGGCAGCCCGCCTACGAGCAGTACTTC.